These 27 T cell receptor beta chains share one sample of origin, sequenced in a study of T cell responses to AZD1222 COVID-19 vaccine. The repertoire was sequenced with immunoSEQ multiplex PCR; TCRdb's copy has only in-frame clones and lacks some. This table holds more than 150,000 clones, around 94% found once. The specimen was peripheral blood, collected 28 days after the second AZD1222 dose. The receptors come from an adult who received the AZD1222 COVID-19 vaccine.

This clone was seen only a few times. The chain couples TRBV2 to TRBJ1-1; D unclear. The V end was cut by 7 bases, the J end by 0 bases, with 12 bases between. In germline, CDR1 is SNHLY, CDR2 FYNNEI. The CDR3 consists of 14 residues. The CDR3 coding sequence is TGTGCCAGCAACCGACGGAACATGAACACTGAAGCTTTCTTT. This codes for CASNRRNMNTEAFF.

The chain employs TRBV15 and TRBJ2-1, with D perhaps TRBD1 (7 bases). This CDR3 has 19 amino acids. Per germline, CDR1 LNHNV and CDR2 YYDKDF (reference sequence). Trimming stripped 4 bases from V and 0 bases from J, with 22 bases between. The CDR3, as DNA: TGTGCCACCAGCACCCCAGCGCGACAGGGACTGAGCTCCTACAATGAGCAGTTCTTC. Encoded protein: CATSTPARQGLSSYNEQFF.

The sample holds one count of this clone. At one end the junction does not follow the germline gene, possibly because of a read error. The chain has TRBV28 and TRBJ1-1; TRBD1 matches at 9 bases. The CDR3 extends over 14 amino acids. Germline assignment: CDR1 MDHEN and CDR2 SYDVKM. The CDR3 DNA sequence: TGTGCCAGCAGTTTACGTTTCCGGGACAGGGAGTTTCTCTTT. It encodes CASSLRFRDREFLF. Using reference TRBV28 and TRBJ1-1 for the parts outside the CDR3, the full variable domain is DVKVTQSSRYLVKRTGEKVFLECVQDMDHENMFWYRQDPGLGLRLIYFSYDVKMKEKGDIPEGYSVSREKKERFSLILESASTNQTSMYLCASSLRFRDREFLFGQGTRLTVV.

The chain employs TRBV5-1 and TRBJ1-1, with D perhaps TRBD1 (5 bases). This CDR3 spans 13 amino acids. Trimming shortened V by 3 bases and J by 5 bases, and 11 bases separated the two germline ends. Per the germline V gene, CDR1 is SGHRS and CDR2 is YFSETQ. The CDR3 DNA is TGCGCCAGCAGCTCTCCGGGACTGACTGAAGCTTTCTTT. Its translation is CASSSPGLTEAFF.

The gene calls are TRBV28 and TRBJ1-1, with unresolved D. The ends were cut back, 4 bases at V and 1 base at J, with 16 bases in the middle. The CDR3 has 16 amino acids. Germline V gives CDR1 MDHEN, CDR2 SYDVKM. The CDR3 here is CASSSPGLRRNTEAFF. CDR3 DNA sequence: TGTGCCAGCAGTTCCCCCGGCCTCCGTAGGAACACTGAAGCTTTCTTT.

This clone appeared once. The CDR3 nucleotides read TGTGCCAGTAGCGAAGAAAAAAACTCCTACGAGCAGTACTTC. Translation gives CASSEEKNSYEQYF. The gene calls are TRBV19 and TRBJ2-7; D call uncertain. The V end was cut by 6 bases, the J end by 0 bases, with 12 bases between. The CDR3 extends over 14 amino acids. CDR1 LNHDA and CDR2 SQIVND come from the germline V gene (reference sequence). Based on the CDR3 plus reference TRBV19 and TRBJ2-7, the full variable domain is DGGITQSPKYLFRKEGQNVTLSCEQNLNHDAMYWYRQDPGQGLRLIYYSQIVNDFQKGDIAEGYSVSREKKESFPLTVTSAQKNPTAFYLCASSEEKNSYEQYFGPGTRLTVT.

This rearrangement joins TRBV6-5 to TRBJ1-5, with 7 positions matching TRBD1. Looked up from germline, CDR1 is MNHEY and CDR2 is SVGAGI. The CDR3 is 15 residues long. Losses at the gene ends were 6 bases for V and 3 bases for J; bases not matched to a gene: 8. CDR3: CASSLGDSSNQPQHF. The CDR3 bases are TGTGCCAGCAGCCTCGGGGACAGTTCCAATCAGCCCCAGCATTTT.

The chain links TRBV20-1 to TRBJ2-1; perhaps D is TRBD1 or TRBD2 (5 bases each). The CDR3 contains 11 residues. Per germline, CDR1 DFQATT and CDR2 SNEGSKA (reference sequence). The CDR3 sequence: CTGGSANEQFF. The CDR3, as DNA: TGCACTGGGGGTTCGGCCAATGAGCAGTTCTTC.

V usage is TRBV12-3 or TRBV12-4 and J usage is TRBJ2-6; D not certain. With 6 bases removed from V and 4 bases from J, the gap between germline ends came to 7 bases. This CDR3 has 13 residues. CDR3 in DNA: TGTGCCAGCAGGTCATCCGGGGCCAACGTCCTGACTTTC. This sequence encodes CASRSSGANVLTF.

The chain joins TRBV6-5 to TRBJ2-3; maybe TRBD1 (5 bases). CDR3 length equals 14 residues. Germline V gives CDR1 MNHEY, CDR2 SVGAGI. Trimming removed 5 bases from V and 2 bases from J, with 11 bases in between. The CDR3 nucleotides are TGTGCCAGCAGTATGGGGCCCTTCACAGATACGCAGTATTTT. This gives the protein CASSMGPFTDTQYF.

This chain uses TRBV30 with TRBJ1-1; 8 bases fit TRBD1. Germline assignment: CDR1 GTSNPN and CDR2 SVGIG (reference sequence). CDR3 size: 18 residues. J gave up 3 bases and V 0 bases, and 15 bases lay outside the gene matches. The CDR3 sequence is CAWSVLSARGLGDTEAFF. The CDR3 bases are TGTGCCTGGAGTGTACTCTCGGCCAGGGGGCTTGGGGACACTGAAGCTTTCTTT.

The chain uses TRBV7-2 and TRBJ2-7; TRBD2 matches 11 bases. The CDR3 covers 15 residues. Losses at the gene ends were 5 bases for V and 2 bases for J; bases not matched to a gene: 5. In germline, CDR1 is SGHTA, CDR2 FQGNSA. The CDR3 loop is CASSPLAGGPYEQYF. The CDR3 DNA sequence: TGTGCCAGCAGCCCCTTAGCGGGAGGGCCCTACGAGCAGTACTTC.

The V call is TRBV18, the J call TRBJ1-2; D is possibly TRBD1 (6 bases). V lost 3 bases and J lost 4, with 15 bases in between. The CDR3 consists of 15 residues. CDR1 is KGHSH and CDR2 is LQKENI in the germline V gene. CDR3 protein: CASSPQAGAAYGYTF. In DNA form, the CDR3 reads TGTGCCAGCTCACCGCAGGCAGGGGCGGCCTATGGCTACACCTTC. Full variable domain (remainder filled in from reference TRBV18 and TRBJ1-2): NAGVMQNPRHLVRRRGQEARLRCSPMKGHSHVYWYRQLPEEGLKFMVYLQKENIIDESGMPKERFSAEFPKEGPSILRIQQVVRGDSAAYFCASSPQAGAAYGYTFGSGTRLTVV.

This sequence joins TRBV28 and TRBJ2-7, with D tentatively TRBD2 (5 bases). Trimming removed 5 bases from V and 7 bases from J, with 12 bases in between. Germline V gene sequence: CDR1 MDHEN, CDR2 SYDVKM. The length of the CDR3 is 12 residues. The CDR3 coding sequence is TGTGCCAGCAGTAAGGACTTTCGGGAGCAGTACTTC. The encoded protein is CASSKDFREQYF.

The chain joins TRBV12-5 to TRBJ2-6; no definite D call. Germline loops: CDR1 LGHNT, CDR2 FRNRAP. The CDR3 sequence is 17 residues long. V was trimmed by 4 bases and J by 2 bases, leaving 15 bases between them. CDR3 DNA sequence: TGTGCTAGTGGTTCAAACGCCGGAAGGACTGGGGCCAACGTCCTGACTTTC. This sequence encodes CASGSNAGRTGANVLTF.

This sequence joins TRBV7-3 and TRBJ1-1; unclear D gene. The CDR3 contains 14 residues. The germline V and J ends were trimmed by 7 bases and 0 bases, with 12 bases remaining between them. Per germline, CDR1 SGHTA and CDR2 FQGTGA. The CDR3 nucleotides are TGTGCCAGCACCGCACCCAGAATGAACACTGAAGCTTTCTTT. Translated, it gives CASTAPRMNTEAFF.

This chain connects TRBV7-9 to TRBJ2-7; TRBD1 matches 7 bases. Trimming cost V 5 bases and J 2 bases; bases outside gene matches: 12. The CDR3 sequence is 16 residues long. Per the germline V gene, CDR1 is SEHNR and CDR2 is FQNEAQ (reference sequence). The CDR3 sequence: CASSGTGTASTYEQYF. In nucleotides, the CDR3 is TGTGCCAGCAGCGGGACCGGGACAGCGAGTACCTACGAGCAGTACTTC.

The V call is TRBV9, the J call TRBJ2-1; no definite D call. The CDR3 is 13 residues long. V gave up 0 bases and J gave up 2 bases, with 3 bases separating them. CDR1 and CDR2 (germline): SGDLS, YYNGEE. This CDR3 reads CASSVDTYNEQFF. In nucleotides, the CDR3 is TGTGCCAGCAGCGTAGATACCTACAATGAGCAGTTCTTC.

The rearrangement links TRBV6-2 or TRBV6-3 to TRBJ1-2; D gene ambiguous. This CDR3 is built from 21 residues. The V and J ends lost 2 bases and 4 bases respectively, with 32 bases between them. Germline V gene data show CDR1 as MNHEY and CDR2 as SVGEGT. Here the CDR3 reads CASSYPRGSNLQRPGLYGYTF. DNA of the CDR3: TGTGCCAGCAGTTACCCTCGAGGATCCAACCTCCAACGGCCGGGCCTCTATGGCTACACCTTC.

This rearrangement joins TRBV28 to TRBJ1-3, with D unresolved. Per germline, CDR1 MDHEN and CDR2 SYDVKM. This CDR3 has 11 amino acids. Trimming shortened V by 10 bases and J by 1 base, and 5 bases separated the two germline ends. CDR3 residues: CATVSGNTIYF. DNA of the CDR3: TGTGCCACCGTATCTGGAAACACCATATATTTT.

This chain uses TRBV6-5 with TRBJ1-4; D gene ambiguous. The CDR3 runs 14 residues. Germline V CDR1 and CDR2: MNHEY, SVGAGI. Trimming cost V 6 bases and J 5 bases, with 13 bases left between them. The CDR3 DNA reads TGTGCCAGCAGAGTGGACCGCACGAATGAAAAACTGTTTTTT. It yields the protein CASRVDRTNEKLFF.

V usage is TRBV19 and J usage is TRBJ1-5; 7 bases match TRBD1. Trimming took 8 bases from V and 5 from J; bases not matched to a gene: 3. The CDR3 contains 12 residues. Germline CDR1 is LNHDA and CDR2 is SQIVND (reference sequence). This chain's CDR3 is CASVQGDQPQHF. The CDR3 DNA follows: TGTGCCAGTGTGCAGGGGGATCAGCCCCAGCATTTT.

The chain combines TRBV7-2 with TRBJ2-5, with TRBD1 as a possible D gene (6 bases). The V and J ends lost 3 bases and 5 bases respectively, with 10 bases between them. This CDR3 has 13 residues. CDR1 and CDR2 (germline): SGHTA, FQGNSA. The CDR3 coding sequence is TGTGCCAGCAGCTTGGGGGCGAGGGAGACCCAGTACTTC. Residues: CASSLGARETQYF.

The chain links TRBV6-6 to TRBJ1-4; TRBD1 is a possible D gene (5 bases). The V end lost 0 bases, the J end lost 5 bases, and 13 bases lay between the germline ends. The CDR3 runs 16 residues. CDR1 is MNHNY and CDR2 is SVGAGI in the germline V gene (reference sequence). The DNA for the CDR3 is TGTGCCAGCAGTTACTCTCTCCGACAGCCGAATGAAAAACTGTTTTTT. Amino acids: CASSYSLRQPNEKLFF.

This clone was detected once. This chain links TRBV29-1 with TRBJ1-1; D unclear. The V gene lost 4 bases and the J gene lost 0 bases, with 15 bases spanning the gap. From germline, CDR1 is SQVTM and CDR2 ANQGSEA. This CDR3 is 15 amino acids long. CDR3 nucleotide sequence: TGCAGCGTTGCCACGAGGACGGTCCTGAACACTGAAGCTTTCTTT. This translates into CSVATRTVLNTEAFF.

This clone has only one observation. This chain uses TRBV18 with TRBJ1-1, with D possibly TRBD1 on 5 matching bases. The CDR3 extends over 16 amino acids. Trimming removed 6 bases from V and 1 base from J, with 18 bases in between. Germline assignment: CDR1 KGHSH and CDR2 LQKENI. CDR3 region: CASSRGGGMANTEAFF. The CDR3 bases are TGTGCCAGCTCTCGAGGCGGGGGGATGGCGAACACTGAAGCTTTCTTT.

The rearrangement links TRBV11-3 to TRBJ1-6; D is unclear. The CDR3 spans 19 residues. Germline V gene data show CDR1 as SGHNT and CDR2 as YENEEA. V lost 0 bases and J lost 0, with 15 bases in between. Here the CDR3 reads CASSLEGPRGSSYNSPLHF. The CDR3 DNA reads as TGTGCCAGCAGCTTAGAAGGTCCACGAGGGAGCTCCTATAATTCACCCCTCCACTTT. Supplemented by reference TRBV11-3 and TRBJ1-6, the full variable domain reads EAGVVQSPRYKIIEKKQPVAFWCNPISGHNTLYWYLQNLGQGPELLIRYENEEAVDDSQLPKDRFSAERLKGVDSTLKIQPAELGDSAVYLCASSLEGPRGSSYNSPLHFGNGTRLTVT.